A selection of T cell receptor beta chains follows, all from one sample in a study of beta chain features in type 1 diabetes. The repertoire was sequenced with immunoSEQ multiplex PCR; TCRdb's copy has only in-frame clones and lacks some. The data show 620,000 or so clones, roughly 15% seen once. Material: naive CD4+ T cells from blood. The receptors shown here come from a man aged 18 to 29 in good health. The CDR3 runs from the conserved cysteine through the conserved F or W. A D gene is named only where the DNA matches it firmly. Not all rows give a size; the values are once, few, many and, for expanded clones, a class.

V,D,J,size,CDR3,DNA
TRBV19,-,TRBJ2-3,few,CASSIGTATDTQYF,TGTGCCAGTAGTATAGGGACAGCCACAGATACGCAGTATTTT
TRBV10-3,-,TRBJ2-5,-,CAISDVTEERETQYF,TGTGCCATCAGTGACGTGACTGAGGAAAGGGAGACCCAGTACTTC
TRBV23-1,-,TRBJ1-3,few,CASSQSWGDNGNTIYF,TGCGCCAGCAGTCAATCGTGGGGGGACAATGGAAACACCATATATTTT
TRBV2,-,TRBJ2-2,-,CASSVVQAGGGGELFF,TGTGCCAGCAGTGTAGTGCAGGCCGGAGGTGGCGGGGAGCTGTTTTTT
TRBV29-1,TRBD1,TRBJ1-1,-,CSAGTGFMNTEAFF,TGCAGCGCGGGGACAGGATTTATGAACACTGAAGCTTTCTTT
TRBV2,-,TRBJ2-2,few,CASSALAGFSTGELFF,TGTGCCAGCAGTGCCCTAGCAGGGTTTAGCACCGGGGAGCTGTTTTTT
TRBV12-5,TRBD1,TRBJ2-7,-,CASGSSTGYEQYF,TGTGCTAGTGGTTCCTCGACAGGGTACGAGCAGTACTTC
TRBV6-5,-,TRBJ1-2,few,CASSPFLWGGGYTF,TGTGCCAGCAGTCCCTTCTTGTGGGGCGGCGGCTACACCTTC
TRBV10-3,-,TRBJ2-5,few,CAIGTGGSETQYF,TGTGCCATCGGGACCGGGGGCTCGGAGACCCAGTACTTC
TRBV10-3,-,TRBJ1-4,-,CAISERVSDEKLFF,TGTGCCATCAGTGAGCGTGTGTCAGATGAAAAACTGTTTTTT
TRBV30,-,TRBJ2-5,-,CAWSVRETQYF,TGTGCCTGGAGTGTAAGAGAGACCCAGTACTTC
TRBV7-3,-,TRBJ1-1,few,CASSLGRRTEAFF,TGTGCCAGCAGCTTAGGGCGGCGTACTGAAGCTTTCTTT
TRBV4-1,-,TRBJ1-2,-,CASSQVDGKYGYTF,TGCGCCAGCAGCCAAGTCGACGGCAAATATGGCTACACCTTC
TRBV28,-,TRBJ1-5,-,CASSLENQPQHF,TGTGCCAGCAGTTTAGAGAATCAGCCCCAGCATTTT
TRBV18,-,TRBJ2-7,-,CASSRSAGLSEQYF,TGTGCCAGCTCACGGTCGGCGGGACTGTCCGAGCAGTACTTC
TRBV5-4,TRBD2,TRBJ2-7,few,CASSILAGGVSEQYF,TGTGCCAGCAGCATACTAGCGGGAGGGGTCTCCGAGCAGTACTTC
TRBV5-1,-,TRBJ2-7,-,CASTVERHSYEQYF,TGCGCCAGCACGGTAGAGCGGCATTCCTACGAGCAGTACTTC
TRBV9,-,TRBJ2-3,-,CASSVGTRGEYSDTQYF,TGTGCCAGCAGCGTGGGCACCAGGGGAGAATATTCAGATACGCAGTATTTT
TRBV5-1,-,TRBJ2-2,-,CASSLAGEAGELFF,TGCGCCAGCAGCCTAGCAGGGGAGGCCGGGGAGCTGTTTTTT
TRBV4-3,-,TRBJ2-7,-,CASSQGTGFTYEQYF,TGCGCCAGCAGCCAGGGGACCGGCTTCACCTACGAGCAGTACTTC
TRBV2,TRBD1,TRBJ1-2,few,CASSEAGTDYGYTF,TGTGCCAGCAGTGAAGCCGGGACAGATTATGGCTACACCTTC
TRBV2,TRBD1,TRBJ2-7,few,CASRKGTGGTYEQYF,TGTGCCAGCAGGAAGGGGACAGGGGGCACGTACGAGCAGTACTTC
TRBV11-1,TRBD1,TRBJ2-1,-,CASSQDRDRVHEQFF,TGTGCCAGCAGCCAGGACCGGGACAGGGTCCATGAGCAGTTCTTC
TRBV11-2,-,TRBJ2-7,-,CASSVRDRRSYEQYF,TGTGCCAGCAGCGTTCGGGACCGACGCTCCTACGAGCAGTACTTC
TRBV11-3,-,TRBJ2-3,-,CASSLGLQRTDTQYF,TGTGCCAGCAGCTTAGGTTTGCAGCGCACAGATACGCAGTATTTT
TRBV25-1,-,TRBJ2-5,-,CASSLVDSIQETQYF,TGTGCCAGCAGTTTGGTGGACAGTATTCAAGAGACCCAGTACTTC
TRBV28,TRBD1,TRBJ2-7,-,CASSLLQGYEQYF,TGTGCCAGCAGTCTCCTACAGGGGTACGAGCAGTACTTC
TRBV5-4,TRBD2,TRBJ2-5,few,CACSLGTSGGNTQYF,TGTGCCTGCAGCTTAGGGACTAGCGGGGGGAACACCCAGTACTTC
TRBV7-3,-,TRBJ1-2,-,CASSLIREANYGYTF,TGTGCCAGCAGCTTAATTAGGGAAGCTAACTATGGCTACACCTTC
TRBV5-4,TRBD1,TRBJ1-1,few,CASRYRDRVNTEAFF,TGTGCCAGCAGGTACCGGGACAGGGTTAACACTGAAGCTTTCTTT
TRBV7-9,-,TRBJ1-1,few,CASSPDGNTEAFF,TGTGCCAGCAGCCCCGATGGGAACACTGAAGCTTTCTTT
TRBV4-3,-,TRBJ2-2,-,CASSQEGPGSKLFF,TGCGCCAGCAGCCAAGAGGGGCCGGGGTCCAAACTGTTTTTT
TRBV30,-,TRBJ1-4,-,CAWSVGLAGSWEKLFF,TGTGCCTGGAGTGTCGGGTTGGCAGGGAGTTGGGAAAAACTGTTTTTT
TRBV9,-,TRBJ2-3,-,CASSVVAGGRTDTQYF,TGTGCCAGCAGCGTAGTCGCCGGGGGCAGAACAGATACGCAGTATTTT
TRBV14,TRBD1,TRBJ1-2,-,CASRGTGRWLGYTF,TGTGCCAGCAGGGGGACAGGGAGGTGGCTTGGCTACACCTTC
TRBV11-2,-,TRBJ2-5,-,CASVRGFQETQYF,TGTGCCAGCGTCAGGGGCTTCCAAGAGACCCAGTACTTC
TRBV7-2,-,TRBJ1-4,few,CASSLWTAATNEKLFF,TGTGCCAGCAGCTTATGGACGGCTGCAACTAATGAAAAACTGTTTTTT